The 17 T cell receptor beta chains below all came from one sample that was sequenced in a study of cytomegalovirus exposure and HLA in healthy donors. Sequencing used immunoSEQ multiplex PCR; TCRdb keeps in-frame clones, though not all of them. The repertoire holds some 170,000 clones, with 86% as singletons. Material for sequencing was PBMCs. Receptor source: a young man in good health and CMV-seropositive.

The count of this clone is one. This chain's CDR3 is CASSSTGVSYEQYF. The CDR3, as DNA: TGTGCCAGCAGCTCGACAGGGGTTTCCTACGAGCAGTACTTC. This chain links TRBV13 with TRBJ2-7; 8 positions agree with TRBD1. The germline CDR1 and CDR2 sequences are PRHDT and FYEKMQ (reference sequence). The CDR3 totals 14 residues. With 4 bases clipped from V and 1 base from J, the junction kept 3 bases outside the gene matches.

The gene calls are TRBV9 and TRBJ1-3; D unclear. The germline gives CDR1 SGDLS, CDR2 YYNGEE. Trimming took 1 base from V and 0 from J, leaving 14 bases between them. The CDR3 has 17 residues. The DNA of the CDR3 is TGTGCCAGCAGCGTAACTCCACTAGGGAGCTCTGGAAACACCATATATTTT. Translation: CASSVTPLGSSGNTIYF.

The chain couples TRBV7-9 to TRBJ1-2; D is undetermined. The CDR3 covers 12 residues. Germline V gives CDR1 SEHNR, CDR2 FQNEAQ (reference sequence). Trimming took 8 bases from V and 5 from J, leaving 12 bases between them. The CDR3 loop reads CASEPGSYGYTF. CDR3 nucleotides: TGTGCCAGCGAGCCAGGAAGTTATGGCTACACCTTC.

The gene calls are TRBV2 and TRBJ2-5, with TRBD2 matching 8 bases. The V gene's germline CDR1 is SNHLY and CDR2 FYNNEI. V dropped 3 bases and J dropped 4; count of bases not matched to a gene: 10. The CDR3 has 16 amino acids. The CDR3 DNA reads TGTGCCAGCAGTGATATGCGGGGGGCCCGACGAGAGACCCAGTACTTC. Protein: CASSDMRGARRETQYF.

The genes are TRBV15 and TRBJ2-1; D possibly corresponds to TRBD1 (6 bases). Germline V gene sequence: CDR1 LNHNV, CDR2 YYDKDF (reference sequence). Trimming left V 6 bases short and J 8 bases short, with 11 bases between. This CDR3 is built from 12 residues. The DNA for the CDR3 is TGTGCCACCAGGCTACAGGGCTATGAGCAGTTCTTC. Protein: CATRLQGYEQFF.

The J gene is TRBJ1-5, the V gene TRBV23-1, with TRBD1 matching over 7 bases. TRBV23-1 is marked as an open reading frame, function uncertain. The CDR3 extends over 15 amino acids. With 4 bases clipped from V and 10 bases from J, the junction kept 13 bases outside the gene matches. As DNA, the CDR3 is TGCGCCAGCAGTCCCCGGGACAGAAGGTTTTTCCCCCAGCATTTT. Residues: CASSPRDRRFFPQHF.

The gene calls are TRBV5-1 and TRBJ1-2; the match to TRBD1 covers 7 bases. Germline lookup yields CDR1 SGHRS and CDR2 YFSETQ. The CDR3 has 16 residues. V shed 2 bases and J 5 bases; nucleotides not matched to a gene: 12. The CDR3 loop reads CASSFETGQALYGYTF. Here the CDR3 DNA reads TGCGCCAGCAGCTTCGAAACCGGACAGGCGCTTTATGGCTACACCTTC.

On this clone itself: Different DNA sequences within this sample yield the same CDR3. Written as DNA, the CDR3 is TGTGCCAGCAGCTTGGGAGGCTACGAGCAGTACTTC. Amino acids: CASSLGGYEQYF. This chain connects TRBV5-6 to TRBJ2-7, with D hard to call. CDR3 size: 12 residues. CDR1 and CDR2 (germline): SGHDT, YYEEEE. V lost 0 bases to trimming and J lost 3 bases, with 4 bases between them.

V and J are TRBV10-3 and TRBJ2-6; D possibly corresponds to TRBD2 (6 bases). V lost 11 bases to trimming and J lost 2 bases, with 10 bases between them. CDR1 is ENHRY, CDR2 SYGVKD, per germline. This CDR3 is built from 13 residues. CDR3 coding DNA: TGTGCCGTAACGGGGGCTGGGGCCAACGTCCTGACTTTC. This gives the protein CAVTGAGANVLTF.

This sequence joins TRBV6-1 and TRBJ2-2; possibly TRBD1 for D (5 bases). Germline V gene sequence: CDR1 MNHNS, CDR2 SASEGT. The CDR3 has 16 amino acids. Trimming shortened V by 0 bases and J by 2 bases, and 10 bases separated the two germline ends. CDR3 nucleotide sequence: TGTGCCAGCAGTGAAGCAGGGGTCCTAAACACCGGGGAGCTGTTTTTT. Its protein product is CASSEAGVLNTGELFF.

The rearrangement uses TRBV5-3 and TRBJ2-5; 8 positions agree with TRBD2. TRBV5-3 is placed among ORFs of uncertain function. V shed 0 bases, J shed 2 bases, and the junction held 6 bases outside the gene matches. This CDR3 has 16 amino acids. Written as DNA, the CDR3 is TGTGCCAGAAGCTTGGGACTAAGCGGGGGACAAGAGACCCAGTACTTC. Translated: CARSLGLSGGQETQYF.

The chain is built from TRBV9 and TRBJ1-6; 7 nucleotides align to TRBD1. The CDR3 has 15 residues. V lost 2 bases, J lost 6 bases, and 5 bases stayed unmatched. CDR1 and CDR2 from the germline V gene are SGDLS and YYNGEE. The CDR3 sequence: CASSVRQGLNSPLHF. The CDR3 region has the DNA TGTGCCAGCAGCGTCAGACAGGGCCTTAATTCACCCCTCCACTTT.

V gene TRBV6-1 combines with J gene TRBJ1-5; possibly TRBD1 for D (5 bases). The CDR3 covers 14 residues. Looked up from germline, CDR1 is MNHNS and CDR2 is SASEGT. Trimming shortened V by 8 bases and J by 0 bases, and 11 bases separated the two germline ends. The CDR3 nucleotides are TGTGCCAGCCGGGGACTTTATAGCAATCAGCCCCAGCATTTT. Protein sequence: CASRGLYSNQPQHF.

The chain carries TRBV7-6 and TRBJ2-2, with 7 bases identical to TRBD2. The trim removed 4 bases at V and 4 bases at J, leaving 6 bases unmatched. Germline CDR1 and CDR2: SGHVS and FNYEAQ. This CDR3 spans 15 amino acids. As DNA, the CDR3 is TGTGCCAGCAGCTCCGGGACTACCCCCACCGGGGAGCTGTTTTTT. This codes for CASSSGTTPTGELFF.

This chain links TRBV4-2 with TRBJ1-1; no reliable D call. Trimming cost V 0 bases and J 1 base, with 9 bases left between them. Germline CDR1 is LGHNA and CDR2 is YNFKEQ. CDR3 size: 15 residues. The CDR3 here is CASSQDSKQNTEAFF. DNA for the CDR3: TGTGCCAGCAGCCAAGATTCCAAGCAGAACACTGAAGCTTTCTTT.

CDR3 DNA sequence: TGTGCCAGCAGTGAATTTCAGGGTAACTATGGCTACACCTTC. Translating gives CASSEFQGNYGYTF. The chain joins TRBV25-1 to TRBJ1-2; TRBD1 is a possible D gene (5 bases). CDR1 and CDR2 (germline): MGHDK, SYGVNS. This CDR3 region has 14 residues. Trimming removed 1 base from V and 1 base from J, with 7 bases in between.

This rearrangement joins TRBV5-1 to TRBJ2-7, with D perhaps TRBD2 (6 bases). The CDR3 is made up of 14 amino acids. Between the trimmed V and J ends, which lost 2 bases and 5 bases, there was a span of 14 bases. Germline CDR1 and CDR2: SGHRS and YFSETQ. CDR3 coding DNA: TGCGCCAGCAGCTTACGGAGGGGCGGACACGAGCAGTACTTC. Translation: CASSLRRGGHEQYF.